Listed here are 22 T cell receptor beta chains from one sample, sequenced in a study of blood T cell repertoires in COVID-19. Repertoires were generated with immunoSEQ multiplex PCR, while TCRdb's copy carries only in-frame clones and drops some. This table has 200,000 or so clones, about 88% appearing once. The sequencing input was peripheral blood. The receptors come from a woman between 40 and 50 years old who had recovered from COVID-19.

This clone has just one count. The chain uses TRBV6-4 and TRBJ2-7; 12 bases align to TRBD2. Germline V lookup: CDR1 MRHNA, CDR2 SNTAGT. Trimming took 4 bases from V and 9 from J; bases not matched to a gene: 10. The CDR3 sequence is 15 residues long. In DNA, the CDR3 is TGTGCCAGCAGTGTCTATGCTAGCGGGAGGGATGCGCAGTACTTC. This translates into CASSVYASGRDAQYF.

This chain joins TRBV19 and TRBJ2-1; 13 bases fit TRBD2. The V and J ends lost 7 bases and 9 bases, in that order; junction bases with no gene match: 9. Germline CDR1 LNHDA, CDR2 SQIVND (reference sequence). The CDR3 extends over 15 amino acids. In DNA, the CDR3 is TGTGCCAGTAACCCACTAGCGGGAGGGCCCGGTGAGCAGTTCTTC. As protein: CASNPLAGGPGEQFF.

This rearrangement joins TRBV11-2 to TRBJ1-1; no clear D gene. The germline V and J ends were trimmed by 3 bases and 5 bases, with 13 bases remaining between them. The CDR3 consists of 14 residues. Germline V gene data show CDR1 as SGHAT and CDR2 as FQNNGV. Here the CDR3 DNA reads TGTGCCAGCAGCTTCGAACAGACCTTGACTGAAGCTTTCTTT. Its protein is CASSFEQTLTEAFF.

The V call is TRBV30, the J call TRBJ2-3, with 9 nucleotides matching TRBD2. Germline-derived CDR1 and CDR2 are GTSNPN and SVGIG (reference sequence). The CDR3 runs 14 residues. J gave up 6 bases and V 0 bases, and 4 bases lay outside the gene matches. The CDR3 reads CAWSVLSGRDTQYF. In DNA form, the CDR3 reads TGTGCCTGGAGTGTACTAAGCGGGAGGGATACGCAGTATTTT.

The table lists this clone with a count of one. V gene TRBV3-1 (or the pseudogene TRBV3-2) combines with J gene TRBJ2-5; a weak D match, TRBD1 (6 bases). The germline gives CDR1 LGHDT, CDR2 YNNKEL (reference sequence). The V end was cut by 6 bases, the J end by 4 bases, with 15 bases between. This CDR3 is 14 amino acids long. In nucleotides, the CDR3 is TGTGCCAGCAGAACCACTACAGGGAGAGAGACCCAGTACTTC. Translating it yields CASRTTTGRETQYF.

The chain combines TRBV25-1 with TRBJ2-7; 7 bases align to TRBD2. V lost 2 bases to trimming and J lost 6 bases; unmatched junction nucleotides: 4. The CDR3 spans 13 residues. Germline CDR1 and CDR2: MGHDK and SYGVNS. The CDR3 loop is CASSEGGGGEQYF. DNA for the CDR3: TGTGCCAGCAGTGAAGGGGGGGGAGGCGAGCAGTACTTC.

The chain is built from TRBV11-2 and TRBJ2-5; no firm D call. Trimming took off 5 bases at V and 4 bases at J, with 17 bases between the two ends. Looked up from germline, CDR1 is SGHAT and CDR2 is FQNNGV. This CDR3 region has 15 residues. CDR3 nucleotides: TGTGCCAGCAGCGTAACCCCTTCGGTGGTAGAGACCCAGTACTTC. Its translation: CASSVTPSVVETQYF.

The chain recombines TRBV9 with TRBJ1-3, with D hard to call. Trimming removed 0 bases from V and 2 bases from J, with 9 bases in between. There are 15 residues in the CDR3. Germline V CDR1 and CDR2: SGDLS, YYNGEE. CDR3 sequence reads: CASSVAREAGNTIYF. The CDR3 DNA reads TGTGCCAGCAGCGTAGCACGAGAAGCTGGAAACACCATATATTTT.

A single count supports this clone. The chain links TRBV28 to TRBJ1-6; D is possibly TRBD1 (5 bases). Trimming left V 7 bases short and J 6 bases short, with 19 bases between. The CDR3 has 16 amino acids. Germline V gene sequence: CDR1 MDHEN, CDR2 SYDVKM. The CDR3 DNA reads as TGTGCCAGCACTCCCAACCCACAGGTGTTTAATTCACCCCTCCACTTT. It encodes CASTPNPQVFNSPLHF.

The genes are TRBV16 and TRBJ1-1; 7 positions agree with TRBD1. The trim removed 4 bases at V and 3 bases at J, leaving 8 bases unmatched. This CDR3 spans 15 amino acids. Germline loops: CDR1 KGHSY, CDR2 FQNENV. In DNA, the CDR3 is TGTGCCAGCAGCCGGTTTACAGGGGTTGACACTGAAGCTTTCTTT. Amino acids: CASSRFTGVDTEAFF.

The rearrangement joins TRBV7-8 to TRBJ1-2, with 8 bases aligning to TRBD1. V dropped 0 bases and J dropped 7; count of bases not matched to a gene: 7. Germline loops: CDR1 SGHVS, CDR2 FQNEAQ. The CDR3 is 15 amino acids. The chain's CDR3 is CASSLAQPGGAGYTF. DNA for the CDR3: TGTGCCAGCAGCTTAGCGCAGCCAGGGGGCGCTGGCTACACCTTC.

This chain joins TRBV7-2 and TRBJ2-7, with D uncertain. The CDR3 is 12 residues long. Germline V gene lookup returns CDR1 SGHTA and CDR2 FQGNSA. Deletions cut 5 bases from V and 6 bases from J, with 11 bases between. The CDR3 sequence: CASSVGFGEQYF. In DNA, the CDR3 is TGTGCCAGCAGCGTCGGGTTTGGCGAGCAGTACTTC.

V gene TRBV19 combines with J gene TRBJ1-1, with TRBD1 identical over 10 bases. Germline V gene sequence: CDR1 LNHDA, CDR2 SQIVND (reference sequence). The CDR3 extends over 15 amino acids. V lost 3 bases and J lost 6; bases outside the gene matches: 7. The CDR3 DNA is TGTGCCAGTAGTATCGACAGGGGGCGGCACGCTGAAGCTTTCTTT. The encoded protein is CASSIDRGRHAEAFF.

This clone was counted a few times. The CDR3 DNA is TGTGCCAGCAGTTACTCGGGAGGTTCAGGTCAGCCCCAGCATTTT. It yields the protein CASSYSGGSGQPQHF. This chain uses TRBV6-5 with TRBJ1-5; D remains unclear. There are 15 residues in the CDR3. V was cut by 0 bases and J by 6 bases, with 12 bases left in between. CDR1 and CDR2 from the germline V gene are MNHEY and SVGAGI.

J is TRBJ2-7 and V is TRBV7-8; 8 bases map to TRBD2. CDR3 size: 14 residues. Looked up from germline, CDR1 is SGHVS and CDR2 is FQNEAQ. Losses at the gene ends were 3 bases for V and 4 bases for J; bases not matched to a gene: 5. The CDR3 here is CASSFWGGRYEQYF. CDR3 sequence (DNA): TGTGCCAGCAGCTTTTGGGGCGGGAGGTACGAGCAGTACTTC.

The chain couples TRBV21-1 to TRBJ2-7; the D call TRBD1 from the table was never checked on the DNA. TRBV21-1 is classified as a pseudogene. The CDR3 length is 16 residues. DNA for the CDR3: TGTGCCAGCAGCAAAGTCAGGACGGGACAACCGTTCGAGCAGTACTTC. This sequence encodes CASSKVRTGQPFEQYF.

This clone was seen a few times. The V and J genes are TRBV6-4 and TRBJ2-3; 9 positions agree with TRBD2. J gave up 4 bases and V 0 bases, and 2 bases lay outside the gene matches. This CDR3 comprises 15 residues. The germline V gene has CDR1 MRHNA and CDR2 SNTAGT. CDR3 bases: TGTGCCAGCAGTGACTCGGCGGGAGGGCCAGATACGCAGTATTTT. Amino acid sequence: CASSDSAGGPDTQYF.

The chain joins TRBV6-5 to TRBJ1-5; D may be TRBD1 (5 bases). The germline V gene has CDR1 MNHEY and CDR2 SVGAGI. The V end was cut by 6 bases, the J end by 6 bases, with 15 bases between. The CDR3 covers 14 residues. The CDR3 loop reads CASREAQGGQPQHF. Here the CDR3 DNA reads TGTGCCAGCAGAGAGGCTCAGGGAGGTCAGCCCCAGCATTTT.

The J gene is TRBJ2-1, the V gene TRBV30, with TRBD2 identical over 7 bases. This CDR3 region has 17 residues. Germline CDR1 and CDR2: GTSNPN and SVGIG (reference sequence). V shed 4 bases and J 3 bases; nucleotides not matched to a gene: 15. DNA for the CDR3: TGTGCCTGGACGGGGACGTGGGCGGGAGCTCTCTACAATGAGCAGTTCTTC. This codes for CAWTGTWAGALYNEQFF.

As regards this clone: The germline gene is not matched at one end of the junction; a read error may be the cause. The chain recombines TRBV19 with TRBJ2-7; TRBD1 might be the D (6 bases). Germline V CDR1 and CDR2: LNHDA, SQIVND (reference sequence). The CDR3 is 14 residues long. The CDR3, as DNA: TGTGCCAGTAGTTTAGATAGGGACAACGGCGAGCAGTACTTC. This encodes CASSLDRDNGEQYF.

Only one count was recorded for this clone. The chain uses TRBV7-8 and TRBJ2-2, with TRBD2 matching 8 bases. The germline gives CDR1 SGHVS, CDR2 FQNEAQ. The CDR3 covers 15 residues. The CDR3 DNA reads TGTGCTAGTTCTAGGACTAGCCCTAGGACCGGGGAGCTGTTTTTT. Residues: CASSRTSPRTGELFF.

The chain joins TRBV4-2 to TRBJ2-7; D unclear. The CDR3 has 14 residues. Germline lookup yields CDR1 LGHNA and CDR2 YNFKEQ. V was cut by 0 bases and J by 3 bases, with 9 bases left in between. CDR3 amino acids: CASSQDWRVYEQYF. CDR3 nucleotides: TGTGCCAGCAGCCAAGATTGGAGAGTCTACGAGCAGTACTTC.